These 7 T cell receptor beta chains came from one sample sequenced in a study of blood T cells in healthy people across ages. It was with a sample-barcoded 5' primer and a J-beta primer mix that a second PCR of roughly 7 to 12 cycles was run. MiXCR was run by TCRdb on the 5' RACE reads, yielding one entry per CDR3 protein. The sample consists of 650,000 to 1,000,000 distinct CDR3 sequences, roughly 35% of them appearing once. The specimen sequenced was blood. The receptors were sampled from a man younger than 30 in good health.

In DNA form, the CDR3 reads TGCGCCAGCAGTCTGGATAAGCGGAATGGGGATGAGCAGTTCTTC. It is translated as CASSLDKRNGDEQFF. This chain links TRBV5-1 with TRBJ2-1, with D possibly being TRBD2 (5 bases). Germline V gives CDR1 SGHRS, CDR2 YFSETQ. This CDR3 is 15 amino acids long. V shed 5 bases and J shed 8 bases, with 20 bases lying between them.

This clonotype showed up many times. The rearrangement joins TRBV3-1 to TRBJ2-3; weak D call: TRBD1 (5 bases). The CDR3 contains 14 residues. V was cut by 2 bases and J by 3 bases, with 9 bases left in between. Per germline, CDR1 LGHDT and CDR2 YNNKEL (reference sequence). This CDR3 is CASSQQGITDTQYF. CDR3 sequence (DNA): TGTGCCAGCAGCCAACAGGGTATTACAGATACGCAGTATTTT.

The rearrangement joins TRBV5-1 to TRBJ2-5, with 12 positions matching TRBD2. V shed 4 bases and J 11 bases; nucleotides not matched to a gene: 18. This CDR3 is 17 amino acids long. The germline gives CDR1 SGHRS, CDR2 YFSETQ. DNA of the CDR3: TGCGCCAGCAGCACCCAATCTAGCGGGGGGGTCTACAATGAGCAGTACTTC. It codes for CASSTQSSGGVYNEQYF.

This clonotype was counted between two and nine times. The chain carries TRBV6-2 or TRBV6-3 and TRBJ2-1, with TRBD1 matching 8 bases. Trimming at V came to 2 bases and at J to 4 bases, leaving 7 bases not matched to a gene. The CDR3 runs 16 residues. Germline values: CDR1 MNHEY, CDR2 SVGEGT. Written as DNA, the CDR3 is TGTGCCAGCAGTTACAACCCAGGGGGCGCGTACAATGAGCAGTTCTTC. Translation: CASSYNPGGAYNEQFF.

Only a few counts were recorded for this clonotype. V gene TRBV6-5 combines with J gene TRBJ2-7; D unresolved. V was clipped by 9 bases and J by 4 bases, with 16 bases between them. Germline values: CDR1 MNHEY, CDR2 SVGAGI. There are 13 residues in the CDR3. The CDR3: CARCVRVGYEQYF. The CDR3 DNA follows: TGTGCCAGATGTGTACGGGTGGGGTACGAGCAGTACTTC.

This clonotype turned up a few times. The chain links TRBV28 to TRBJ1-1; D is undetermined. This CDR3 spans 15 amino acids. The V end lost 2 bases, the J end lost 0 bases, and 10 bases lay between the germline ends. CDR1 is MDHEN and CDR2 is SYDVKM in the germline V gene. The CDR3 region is CASSLQSQVNTEAFF. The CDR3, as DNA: TGTGCCAGCAGTTTACAGTCTCAGGTGAACACTGAAGCTTTCTTT.

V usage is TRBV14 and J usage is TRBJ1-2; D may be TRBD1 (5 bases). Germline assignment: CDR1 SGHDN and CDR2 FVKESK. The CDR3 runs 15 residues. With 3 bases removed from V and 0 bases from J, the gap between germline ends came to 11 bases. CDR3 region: CASSQYRDPNYGYTF. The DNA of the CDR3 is TGTGCCAGCAGCCAGTATCGGGACCCTAACTATGGCTACACCTTC.